This TCR beta chain was sequenced in a study of lymphopenia after photon versus proton radiotherapy (dated by TCRdb to between 2018 and 2021). Regarding the complete study: In patients with gastrointestinal tumors who developed high-grade lymphopenia, the study compared the immunological effects of photon radiation therapy with those of proton radiation therapy. The goal of the study was to characterize the differences between the two radiation modalities in how they affect the immune system. A cohort of around 21 patients with gastrointestinal tumors who received either photon or proton therapy and subsequently developed lymphopenia was included. Study-wide findings and limitations: Across the cohort, a larger post-nadir drop in TCR diversity was inversely correlated with overall survival time among patients who died. The survival association was assessed only in patients who died, and the authors presented better survival with proton therapy as a possibility rather than a demonstrated result. After the lymphocyte count nadir, photon-treated repertoires showed oligoclonal expansion, especially of CD8+ Temra cells, which drove the drop in diversity. Relative stability during treatment was observed in proton-treated patients, whereas loss of naive T cells and TCR diversity and gain of effector/memory populations were observed in photon-treated patients.

CDR1 and CDR2, per the germline V gene, are ENHRY and SYGVKD. The cysteine opens and the phenylalanine closes a CDR3 of 13 amino acids. Just the 39-base CDR3 DNA is kept, in frame starting at base 1. Compared with germline, V lacks 7 bases and J lacks 4 bases; bases without a gene match: 6. Library preparation employed the immunoSEQ multiplex PCR assay. Deep sequencing of rearranged TCR beta loci, alongside multiparametric flow cytometry, was used to profile T cell repertoires. Not all clones reach the TCRdb copy of this immuneACCESS table, which keeps in-frame sequences only. Checked studies attribute under half of the gap to unresolved V genes and leave the rest unexplained. A total of 75,000 or so clones appear in this sample, around 88% of them only once. The ten biggest clones cover around 1.5% of the sample. As concerns this clone: The target of this receptor is not known. It has no much larger one-base neighbor in the sample; base qualities were not kept.

This clonotype was sampled from a man aged 55 to 69 with pancreatic cancer. The receptor chain draws on TRBV10-3 and TRBJ1-2, with 7 bases in between that match TRBD1. The sample was peripheral blood, taken from a patient treated with proton-based radiotherapy. The CDR3 protein is CAIKGQDLYGYTF. The nucleotide sequence is TGTGCCATCAAAGGACAGGACCTCTATGGCTACACCTTC.